The 12 T cell receptor beta chains presented below share a single source sample, sequenced in a study of T cell repertoires in cytomegalovirus infection. TCRdb independently ran MiXCR on the reads; one entry per CDR3 protein. Altogether roughly 180,000 distinct CDR3 sequences are present, roughly 15% being singletons, with the ten largest covering around 25%. The source material was CD8+ T cells from PBMCs. These receptors all come from a human donor in good health (CMV status not recorded). Some clones in this sample may be carry-over from other donors' samples.

This clonotype was found a few times. The V gene is TRBV7-9, the J gene TRBJ1-3, with 9 bases fitting TRBD1. The CDR3 has 18 amino acids. Germline V lookup: CDR1 SEHNR, CDR2 FQNEAQ (reference sequence). The trim removed 2 bases at V and 4 bases at J, leaving 12 bases unmatched. For the CDR3, the DNA is TGTGCCAGCAGCTTACCCCTTGGACAGGGGCGGGCCGGAAACACCATATATTTT. Its translation is CASSLPLGQGRAGNTIYF.

V usage is TRBV7-9 and J usage is TRBJ2-2; D possibly matches TRBD1 or TRBD2 (5 bases each). The CDR3 totals 15 residues. Trimming shortened V by 0 bases and J by 3 bases, and 8 bases separated the two germline ends. Germline values: CDR1 SEHNR, CDR2 FQNEAQ (reference sequence). CDR3 region: CASSLAGDYTGELFF. In nucleotides, the CDR3 is TGTGCCAGCAGCTTAGCGGGGGATTACACCGGGGAGCTGTTTTTT.

This clonotype has only a few counts. V and J are TRBV4-1 and TRBJ2-7, with D maybe TRBD1 (6 bases). This CDR3 has 14 amino acids. V gave up 0 bases and J gave up 4 bases, with 10 bases separating them. Germline lookup yields CDR1 MGHRA and CDR2 YSYEKL. The CDR3 coding sequence is TGCGCCAGCAGCCAAGAAAGAGGGGGTTACGAGCAGTACTTC. Its translation is CASSQERGGYEQYF.

This clonotype was counted between two and nine times. V gene TRBV7-6 combines with J gene TRBJ1-1; D not certain. V was cut by 3 bases and J by 1 base, with 9 bases left in between. The CDR3 loop spans 14 amino acids. Germline CDR1 reads SGHVS; CDR2 reads FNYEAQ. This chain's CDR3 is CASSLPVQNTEAFF. The CDR3, as DNA: TGTGCCAGCAGCTTGCCAGTCCAGAACACTGAAGCTTTCTTT.

The rearrangement uses TRBV20-1 and TRBJ2-5; 8 nucleotides align to TRBD2. CDR3 length: 15 residues. Germline CDR1 is DFQATT and CDR2 is SNEGSKA (reference sequence). V lost 1 base to trimming and J lost 2 bases; unmatched junction nucleotides: 6. This chain's CDR3 is CSARGETSAQETQYF. The CDR3 DNA sequence: TGCAGTGCTAGAGGCGAGACTAGCGCACAAGAGACCCAGTACTTC.

In this sample, this clonotype turned up a few times. The gene calls are TRBV11-2 and TRBJ2-2; TRBD1 agrees at 7 bases. The J segment lost 5 bases and the V segment lost 4 bases, leaving 4 bases of the junction unmatched. Germline V gives CDR1 SGHAT, CDR2 FQNNGV. This CDR3 has 14 amino acids. The CDR3 sequence is CASSSTGLTGELFF. CDR3 in DNA: TGTGCCAGCAGCTCGACAGGGTTGACCGGGGAGCTGTTTTTT.

This clonotype was seen a single time. The chain joins TRBV12-3 or TRBV12-4 to TRBJ2-5; tentative D call: TRBD2 (6 bases). V was cut by 10 bases and J by 4 bases, with 10 bases left in between. The CDR3 runs to 11 residues. CDR3 region: CATMGGETQYF. The CDR3 DNA follows: TGTGCCACCATGGGGGGAGAGACCCAGTACTTC.

J is TRBJ1-1 and V is TRBV6-2 or TRBV6-3; D ambiguous. V was cut by 2 bases and J by 10 bases, with 8 bases left in between. This CDR3 is built from 11 residues. The V gene's germline CDR1 is MNHEY and CDR2 SVGEGT. DNA for the CDR3: TGTGCCAGCAGTTACATGAGTGGAGCTTTCTTT. It encodes CASSYMSGAFF.

The chain combines TRBV4-1 with TRBJ1-5, with 8 bases lining up with TRBD1. The CDR3 contains 16 residues. V lost 4 bases, J lost 7 bases, and 12 bases stayed unmatched. From germline, CDR1 is MGHRA and CDR2 YSYEKL. The CDR3 DNA is TGCGCCAGCAGCCTCATCCTGACAGGGGCGCGGCAGCCCCAGCATTTT. Its protein product is CASSLILTGARQPQHF.

In this sample, this clonotype turned up a few times. CDR3 bases: TGCGCCAGCAGCCAGGACAGGGAAGCTAATGAAAAACTGTTTTTT. It yields the protein CASSQDREANEKLFF. The chain joins TRBV4-3 to TRBJ1-4; 8 positions agree with TRBD1. V lost 3 bases to trimming and J lost 3 bases; unmatched junction nucleotides: 3. The CDR3 runs 15 residues. Germline CDR1 reads LGHNA; CDR2 reads YSLEER.

The chain joins TRBV7-6 to TRBJ1-3; D unclear. This CDR3 has 16 residues. The germline gives CDR1 SGHVS, CDR2 FNYEAQ. Trimming left V 3 bases short and J 0 bases short, with 12 bases between. CDR3 in DNA: TGTGCCAGCAGCTTCACCACTTCATTCTCTGGAAACACCATATATTTT. Translation gives CASSFTTSFSGNTIYF.

A few counts support this clonotype. The chain combines TRBV27 with TRBJ1-1; perhaps TRBD1 as D (5 bases). Per the germline V gene, CDR1 is MNHEY and CDR2 is SMNVEV (reference sequence). This CDR3 spans 14 amino acids. The V and J ends lost 4 bases and 1 base respectively, with 10 bases between them. Written as DNA, the CDR3 is TGTGCCAGCAGTTGGGGCGGAGGGAACACTGAAGCTTTCTTT. It is translated as CASSWGGGNTEAFF.